These 29 T cell receptor beta chains were all obtained from the same sample, sequenced in a study of cytomegalovirus exposure and HLA in healthy donors. Primers included in the PCR were 60 Vbeta and 13 Jbeta primers. Clones were sequenced by immunoSEQ multiplex PCR, and TCRdb holds only the in-frame ones, with some missing. The data contain about 160,000 clones, less than 85% of them singletons. The source material was PBMCs. Receptors originate from a man aged 55 to 69 in good health and CMV-seronegative.

The V call is TRBV28, the J call TRBJ1-1; 7 nucleotides line up with TRBD1. After removal of 1 base from V and 8 bases from J, the junction contained 10 bases not matched to a gene. The CDR3 length is 15 residues. Germline V gene lookup returns CDR1 MDHEN and CDR2 SYDVKM. The CDR3 spells CASSLLGQGEGEAFF. Here the CDR3 DNA reads TGTGCCAGCAGTTTATTAGGGCAGGGGGAAGGCGAAGCTTTCTTT. The variable domain in full, with the rest retrieved from reference TRBV28 and TRBJ1-1, is DVKVTQSSRYLVKRTGEKVFLECVQDMDHENMFWYRQDPGLGLRLIYFSYDVKMKEKGDIPEGYSVSREKKERFSLILESASTNQTSMYLCASSLLGQGEGEAFFGQGTRLTVV.

The gene calls are TRBV2 and TRBJ2-5; TRBD2 might be the D (5 bases). V was clipped by 2 bases and J by 5 bases, with 15 bases between them. This CDR3 has 15 residues. Per the germline V gene, CDR1 is SNHLY and CDR2 is FYNNEI. The CDR3 bases are TGTGCCAGCAGTGAACGGGTGAGAAGGAGGGAGACCCAGTACTTC. Translating gives CASSERVRRRETQYF. Looking up the rest from reference TRBV2 and TRBJ2-5 gives the full variable domain: EPEVTQTPSHQVTQMGQEVILRCVPISNHLYFYWYRQILGQKVEFLVSFYNNEISEKSEIFDDQFSVERPDGSNFTLKIRSTKLEDSAMYFCASSERVRRRETQYFGPGTRLLVL.

Details on this clone: One end of the junction fails to match germline, which may point to a read error. V is TRBV30 and J is TRBJ2-3, with 9 bases identical to TRBD1. CDR1 and CDR2 from the germline V gene are GTSNPN and SVGIG (reference sequence). CDR3 length equals 15 residues. CDR3 protein: CVWSGGTGNTDTQYF. Here the CDR3 DNA reads TGTGTCTGGAGTGGGGGGACAGGGAACACAGATACGCAGTATTTT.

This clone was detected only once. V is TRBV18 and J is TRBJ2-3; a weak D match, TRBD2 (6 bases). The germline V gene encodes CDR1 KGHSH and CDR2 LQKENI. The germline V and J ends were trimmed by 3 bases and 4 bases, with 14 bases remaining between them. The CDR3 extends over 15 amino acids. The CDR3, as DNA: TGTGCCAGCTCACCTTGGGGGGAGAGCCCAGATACGCAGTATTTT. Its translation: CASSPWGESPDTQYF.

The CDR3 sequence: CASRDRGPPPDTQYF. The CDR3, as DNA: TGTGCCAGCAGAGACAGGGGGCCCCCCCCAGATACGCAGTATTTT. The chain employs TRBV28 and TRBJ2-3; 10 positions agree with TRBD1. The V gene's germline CDR1 is MDHEN and CDR2 SYDVKM. The CDR3 runs to 15 residues. The V segment lost 6 bases and the J segment 4 bases; nucleotides outside the gene matches: 7.

This clone occurred once. The V call is TRBV18, the J call TRBJ1-3; unclear D gene. The V gene's germline CDR1 is KGHSH and CDR2 LQKENI. The length of the CDR3 is 15 residues. The germline V and J ends were trimmed by 2 bases and 0 bases, with 8 bases remaining between them. CDR3 in DNA: TGTGCCAGCTCACCAGAGGCAAGCTCTGGAAACACCATATATTTT. Residues: CASSPEASSGNTIYF.

The chain is built from TRBV6-5 and TRBJ2-1, with D possibly TRBD2 on 5 matching bases. The CDR3 has 14 amino acids. Germline lookup yields CDR1 MNHEY and CDR2 SVGAGI. V lost 5 bases and J lost 7, with 15 bases in between. As DNA, the CDR3 is TGTGCCAGCAGTCCCCCGGGATTTGGGAATGAGCAGTTCTTC. The encoded protein is CASSPPGFGNEQFF.

Remarks on this clone: One end of the junction does not line up with germline, which may come from a read error. The chain recombines TRBV7-9 with TRBJ2-1, with 8 bases matching TRBD2. From germline, CDR1 is SEHNR and CDR2 FQNEAQ (reference sequence). The CDR3 consists of 15 residues. For the CDR3, the DNA is TGTGCCAGCACCTTAGGCGGCGGGGGGAGGAATGAGCAGTTCTTC. This encodes CASTLGGGGRNEQFF.

The chain recombines TRBV28 with TRBJ1-2; TRBD1 matches at 8 bases. Germline-derived CDR1 and CDR2 are MDHEN and SYDVKM. This CDR3 comprises 16 residues. V shed 5 bases and J 7 bases; nucleotides not matched to a gene: 15. The CDR3 DNA sequence: TGTGCCAGCAGTCGGGGAATGACAGGGGCGGGGAGTGGCTACACCTTC. The encoded protein is CASSRGMTGAGSGYTF.

V gene TRBV7-6 combines with J gene TRBJ2-1, with 9 nucleotides matching TRBD2. V shed 7 bases, J shed 3 bases, and the junction held 10 bases outside the gene matches. This CDR3 comprises 16 residues. CDR1 SGHVS and CDR2 FNYEAQ come from the germline V gene. The CDR3 DNA reads TGTGCCAGCACCCAAGGGAGCGGGGGGCTCTACAATGAGCAGTTCTTC. Its translation: CASTQGSGGLYNEQFF.

This chain joins TRBV7-2 and TRBJ2-7; 7 positions agree with TRBD1. The CDR3 totals 15 residues. Germline V gene sequence: CDR1 SGHTA, CDR2 FQGNSA. Trimming removed 4 bases from V and 0 bases from J; junction bases left unmatched: 6. The CDR3 sequence is CASSSGQLNSYEQYF. The CDR3 DNA reads as TGTGCCAGCAGCTCGGGACAGCTGAACTCCTACGAGCAGTACTTC.

The genes are TRBV15 and TRBJ2-3, with 8 nucleotides matching TRBD2. CDR3 length: 16 amino acids. The ends lost 0 bases at V and 6 bases at J; junction bases unmatched: 8. CDR1 is LNHNV and CDR2 is YYDKDF in the germline V gene (reference sequence). The chain's CDR3 is CATSRDRGGSSDTQYF. The CDR3 nucleotides are TGTGCCACCAGCAGAGATCGGGGGGGTTCATCCGATACGCAGTATTTT.

The chain employs TRBV19 and TRBJ1-4, with D hard to call. The CDR3 is made up of 13 amino acids. The germline V gene encodes CDR1 LNHDA and CDR2 SQIVND (reference sequence). With 9 bases removed from V and 1 base from J, the gap between germline ends came to 9 bases. The CDR3 here is CASRSGTNEKLFF. DNA of the CDR3: TGTGCCAGCAGGAGCGGAACTAATGAAAAACTGTTTTTT.

The chain recombines TRBV28 with TRBJ2-7; D may be TRBD1 (6 bases). In germline, CDR1 is MDHEN, CDR2 SYDVKM. V was cut by 4 bases and J by 0 bases, with 16 bases left in between. CDR3 length: 16 residues. DNA for the CDR3: TGTGCCAGCAGTTCCCCAGGGGAAGGAGGCTCCTACGAGCAGTACTTC. Residues: CASSSPGEGGSYEQYF.

This rearrangement joins TRBV4-1 to TRBJ2-5; TRBD2 aligns across 8 bases. Germline CDR1 reads MGHRA; CDR2 reads YSYEKL. The CDR3 runs to 15 residues. Germline trimming cut 0 bases from V and 2 bases from J; bases unmatched to any gene: 2. The CDR3 sequence: CASSQDRGGQETQYF. CDR3 nucleotide sequence: TGCGCCAGCAGCCAAGATCGGGGGGGGCAAGAGACCCAGTACTTC.

The chain is built from TRBV13 and TRBJ1-5, with TRBD1 matching over 9 bases. There are 19 residues in the CDR3. CDR1 PRHDT and CDR2 FYEKMQ come from the germline V gene (reference sequence). V lost 0 bases and J lost 0; bases outside the gene matches: 9. CDR3 amino acids: CASSLGRGTGGYSNQPQHF. In nucleotides, the CDR3 is TGTGCCAGCAGCTTAGGCAGGGGAACAGGGGGCTATAGCAATCAGCCCCAGCATTTT.

The rearrangement links TRBV5-3 to TRBJ1-1; D uncertain. TRBV5-3 is an ORF for which the function is uncertain. V lost 0 bases to trimming and J lost 4 bases, with 10 bases between them. This CDR3 spans 14 amino acids. DNA for the CDR3: TGTGCCAGAAGCTTGGAGGAGGGTCCCACTGAAGCTTTCTTT. Its protein product is CARSLEEGPTEAFF.

The chain links TRBV7-2 to TRBJ2-7, with a possible D match to TRBD1 (5 bases). Germline V lookup: CDR1 SGHTA, CDR2 FQGNSA. Trimming pared 2 bases from V and 2 bases from J, leaving 7 bases between. The CDR3 consists of 13 residues. In nucleotides, the CDR3 is TGTGCCAGCAGCTTACCAGGGACCTACGAGCAGTACTTC. Translated: CASSLPGTYEQYF.

The gene calls are TRBV6-5 and TRBJ1-4; D unclear. Between the trimmed V and J ends, which lost 3 bases and 0 bases, there was a span of 11 bases. Germline V gives CDR1 MNHEY, CDR2 SVGAGI. This CDR3 contains 16 residues. CDR3 region: CASSYAIGSTNEKLFF. CDR3 bases: TGTGCCAGCAGTTATGCTATCGGGTCAACTAATGAAAAACTGTTTTTT.

This clone was recorded a few times. The chain is built from TRBV10-3 and TRBJ1-2; 10 nucleotides align to TRBD1. The CDR3 runs 14 residues. The V gene's germline CDR1 is ENHRY and CDR2 SYGVKD. Germline trimming cut 4 bases from V and 5 bases from J; bases unmatched to any gene: 4. This CDR3 is CAISGQGASYGYTF. As DNA, the CDR3 is TGTGCCATCAGTGGACAGGGGGCAAGTTATGGCTACACCTTC.

The chain carries TRBV2 and TRBJ1-2, with D hard to call. This CDR3 is built from 12 residues. Germline V gene lookup returns CDR1 SNHLY and CDR2 FYNNEI. Trimming took off 4 bases at V and 1 base at J, with 4 bases between the two ends. Here the CDR3 reads CASSGLNYGYTF. For the CDR3, the DNA is TGTGCCAGCAGTGGTCTTAACTATGGCTACACCTTC.

This clone showed up just a few times. The chain carries TRBV5-5 and TRBJ1-3; D may be TRBD1 (5 bases). The CDR3 sequence is 16 residues long. CDR1 and CDR2 (germline): SGHKS, YYEKEE (reference sequence). The V gene lost 0 bases and the J gene lost 0 bases, with 10 bases spanning the gap. The CDR3 DNA is TGTGCCAGCAGCTTGGATGTGACAGTCTCTGGAAACACCATATATTTT. Its translation is CASSLDVTVSGNTIYF.

This chain uses TRBV5-1 with TRBJ1-4, with 10 bases lining up with TRBD1. The germline CDR1 and CDR2 sequences are SGHRS and YFSETQ. This CDR3 has 17 residues. The ends lost 1 base at V and 7 bases at J; junction bases unmatched: 10. CDR3 sequence: CASSLKAGTGDGEKLFF. DNA for the CDR3: TGCGCCAGCAGCTTGAAGGCGGGGACAGGGGATGGTGAAAAACTGTTTTTT.

The J gene is TRBJ1-5, the V gene TRBV7-2; 7 nucleotides match TRBD1. Germline V gives CDR1 SGHTA, CDR2 FQGNSA. V lost 5 bases and J lost 6; bases outside the gene matches: 16. The CDR3 totals 17 residues. The CDR3: CASSPQVAGGYAQPQHF. The CDR3 DNA sequence: TGTGCCAGCAGCCCCCAGGTTGCAGGGGGTTATGCTCAGCCCCAGCATTTT.

This clone has only a few counts. This chain joins TRBV11-2 and TRBJ2-4, with D uncertain. Germline-derived CDR1 and CDR2 are SGHAT and FQNNGV. The CDR3 runs 11 residues. Trimming removed 5 bases at V and 8 bases at J, with 7 bases between. The CDR3 coding sequence is TGTGCCAGCAGCCGAGGTTACATTCAGTACTTC. Translated, it gives CASSRGYIQYF. The full variable domain, completed using reference TRBV11-2 and TRBJ2-4, is EAGVAQSPRYKIIEKRQSVAFWCNPISGHATLYWYQQILGQGPKLLIQFQNNGVVDDSQLPKDRFSAERLKGVDSTLKIQPAKLEDSAVYLCASSRGYIQYFGAGTRLSVL.

The table lists this clone with a few counts. V usage is TRBV9 and J usage is TRBJ2-7; 10 positions agree with TRBD2. Germline V gives CDR1 SGDLS, CDR2 YYNGEE. The CDR3 extends over 15 amino acids. J gave up 6 bases and V 0 bases, and 6 bases lay outside the gene matches. The CDR3 DNA reads TGTGCCAGCAGCGTAGAGCTAGCGGGAGTAGGCGAGCAGTACTTC. Translation gives CASSVELAGVGEQYF.

The chain joins TRBV7-3 to TRBJ1-1; 7 bases map to TRBD1. The CDR3 extends over 14 amino acids. CDR1 and CDR2 (germline): SGHTA, FQGTGA. The V segment lost 2 bases and the J segment 0 bases; nucleotides outside the gene matches: 0. This CDR3 is CASSLDRVNTEAFF. CDR3 coding DNA: TGTGCCAGCAGCTTAGACAGGGTGAACACTGAAGCTTTCTTT.

V is TRBV19 and J is TRBJ2-5, with 10 bases matching TRBD2. With 6 bases clipped from V and 4 bases from J, the junction kept 5 bases outside the gene matches. Germline V gene data show CDR1 as LNHDA and CDR2 as SQIVND (reference sequence). The CDR3 consists of 14 residues. The CDR3 loop reads CASRKAGGRETQYF. For the CDR3, the DNA is TGTGCCAGTAGGAAAGCGGGAGGGCGAGAGACCCAGTACTTC.

The chain recombines TRBV6-1 with TRBJ1-2; D is unclear. Germline V gene lookup returns CDR1 MNHNS and CDR2 SASEGT. This CDR3 contains 15 residues. Deletions cut 4 bases from V and 8 bases from J, with 20 bases between. CDR3 bases: TGTGCCAGCAGTGGGACCGGGATCGGCCTTCGAGGCTACACCTTC. Residues: CASSGTGIGLRGYTF.